This T cell receptor (beta chain) was profiled in a study of regulatory T cells in long-lasting Graves disease. The time point: persistent/refractory GD, antithyroid drugs over 5 years with positive TRAb. Generation of the TCR library employed RNA extracted from PBMCs. Library construction for TCR beta used iRepertoire HTBI primers and Arm-PCR of CDR3 regions. TCRdb recomputed calls from the multiplex PCR reads with MiXCR, one row per CDR3 protein. The repertoire holds around 430,000 distinct CDR3 sequences, with less than 25% as singletons. V shed 3 bases and J shed 4 bases, with 16 bases lying between them. CDR3 length equals 16 residues. Germline V gene data show CDR1 as KGHSH and CDR2 as LQKENI.

The sequencing used peripheral blood mononuclear cells (PBMCs), collected when the disease was refractory, from a patient treated with antithyroid drugs. The chain joins TRBV18 to TRBJ1-5; unclear D gene. The source is a female donor with Graves disease. CDR3 residues: CASSPLPPRFNQPQHF. The CDR3 DNA reads TGTGCCAGCTCACCGTTACCCCCAAGGTTTAATCAGCCCCAGCATTTT.